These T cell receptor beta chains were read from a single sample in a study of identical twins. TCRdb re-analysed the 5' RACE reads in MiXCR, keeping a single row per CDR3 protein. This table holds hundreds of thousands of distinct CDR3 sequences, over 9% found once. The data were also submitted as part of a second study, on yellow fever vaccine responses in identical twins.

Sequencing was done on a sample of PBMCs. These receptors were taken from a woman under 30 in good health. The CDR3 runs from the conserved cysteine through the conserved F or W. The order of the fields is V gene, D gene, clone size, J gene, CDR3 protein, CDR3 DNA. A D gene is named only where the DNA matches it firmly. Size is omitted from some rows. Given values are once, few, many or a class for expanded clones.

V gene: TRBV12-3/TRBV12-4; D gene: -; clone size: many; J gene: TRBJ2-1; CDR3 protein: CASSSRGGMSHNEQFF; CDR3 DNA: TGTGCCAGCAGTTCCCGTGGGGGGATGTCCCACAATGAGCAGTTCTTC
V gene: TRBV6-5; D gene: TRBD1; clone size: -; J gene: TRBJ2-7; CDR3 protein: CASSSTGLAGGLDEQYF; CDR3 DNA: TGTGCCAGCAGTTCCACAGGGTTGGCAGGGGGCTTGGACGAGCAGTACTTC
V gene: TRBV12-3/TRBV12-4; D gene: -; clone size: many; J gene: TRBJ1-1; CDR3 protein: CASSRDPAGTEAFF; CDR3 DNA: TGTGCCAGCAGCCGGGACCCGGCGGGCACTGAAGCTTTCTTT
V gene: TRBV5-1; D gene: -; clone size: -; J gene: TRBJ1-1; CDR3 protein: CASTPRGEGTEAFF; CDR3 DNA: TGCGCCAGCACCCCACGCGGGGAGGGGACTGAAGCTTTCTTT
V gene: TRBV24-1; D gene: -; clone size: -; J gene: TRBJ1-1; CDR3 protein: CATSDSGLWHITEAFF; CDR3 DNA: TGTGCCACCAGTGATTCCGGATTATGGCATATCACTGAAGCTTTCTTT
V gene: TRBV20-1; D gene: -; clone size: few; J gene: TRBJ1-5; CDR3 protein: CSATGEGQPQHF; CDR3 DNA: TGCAGTGCTACAGGGGAGGGTCAGCCCCAGCATTTT
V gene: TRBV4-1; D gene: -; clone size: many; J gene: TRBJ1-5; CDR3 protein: CASSQELAQPQHF; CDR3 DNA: TGCGCCAGCAGCCAAGAGCTGGCTCAGCCCCAGCATTTT
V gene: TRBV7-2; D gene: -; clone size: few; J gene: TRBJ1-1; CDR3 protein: CASSPPGVRNTEAFF; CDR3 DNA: TGTGCCAGCAGCCCCCCCGGGGTCCGAAACACTGAAGCTTTCTTT
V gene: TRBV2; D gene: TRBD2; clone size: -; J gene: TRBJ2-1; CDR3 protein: CASGGTSWYDEQFF; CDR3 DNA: TGTGCCAGCGGAGGGACTAGCTGGTACGATGAGCAGTTCTTC
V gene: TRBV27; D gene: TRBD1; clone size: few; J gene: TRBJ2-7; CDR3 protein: CASSLRTLPTGQGPHEQYF; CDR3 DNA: TGTGCCAGCAGTTTAAGGACACTCCCGACGGGACAGGGTCCGCACGAGCAGTACTTC
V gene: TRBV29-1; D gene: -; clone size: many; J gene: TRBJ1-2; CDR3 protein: CSVEEGQGWYGYTF; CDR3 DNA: TGCAGCGTTGAAGAGGGGCAGGGTTGGTATGGCTACACCTTC
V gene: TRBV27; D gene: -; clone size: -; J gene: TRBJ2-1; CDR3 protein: CASSLVAARPSSYNEQFF; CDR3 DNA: TGTGCCAGCAGTTTAGTAGCTGCCCGTCCCAGCTCCTACAATGAGCAGTTCTTC
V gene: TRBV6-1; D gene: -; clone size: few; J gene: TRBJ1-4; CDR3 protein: CATGRGSWDEKLFF; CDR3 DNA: TGTGCCACCGGGAGGGGGTCGTGGGATGAAAAACTGTTTTTT
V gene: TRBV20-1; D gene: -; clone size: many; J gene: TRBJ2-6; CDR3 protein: CSARVGTGANVLTF; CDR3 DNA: TGCAGTGCTAGAGTTGGAACCGGGGCCAACGTCCTGACTTTC
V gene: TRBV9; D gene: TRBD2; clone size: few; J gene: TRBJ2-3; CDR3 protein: CASSVAGTRTGDTQYF; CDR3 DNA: TGTGCCAGCAGCGTAGCCGGGACTAGGACGGGAGATACGCAGTATTTT
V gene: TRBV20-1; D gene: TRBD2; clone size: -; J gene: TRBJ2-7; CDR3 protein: CSARGLLAGYGSYEQYF; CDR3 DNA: TGCAGTGCTAGAGGATTGTTAGCGGGATACGGCTCCTACGAGCAGTACTTC
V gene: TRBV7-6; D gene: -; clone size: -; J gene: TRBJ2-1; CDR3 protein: CASSPVSYEQFF; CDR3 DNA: TGTGCCAGCAGCCCCGTCTCGTATGAGCAGTTCTTC
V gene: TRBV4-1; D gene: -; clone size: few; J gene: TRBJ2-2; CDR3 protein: CASSQVQGDPPGELFF; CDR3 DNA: TGCGCCAGCAGCCAAGTGCAGGGCGACCCTCCCGGGGAGCTGTTTTTT
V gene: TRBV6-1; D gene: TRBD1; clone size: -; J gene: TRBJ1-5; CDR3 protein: CASSEPGTGVEGNQPQHF; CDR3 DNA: TGTGCCAGCAGTGAACCCGGGACAGGGGTAGAGGGCAATCAGCCCCAGCATTTT
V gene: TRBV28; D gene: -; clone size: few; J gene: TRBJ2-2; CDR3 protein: CASSLRVTANTGELFF; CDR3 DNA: TGTGCCAGCAGTTTAAGGGTGACAGCGAACACCGGGGAGCTGTTTTTT
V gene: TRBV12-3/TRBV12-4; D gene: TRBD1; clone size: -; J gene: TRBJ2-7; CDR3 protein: CASSFLDRDREQYF; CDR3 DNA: TGTGCCAGCAGTTTTTTGGACAGGGATCGCGAGCAGTACTTC
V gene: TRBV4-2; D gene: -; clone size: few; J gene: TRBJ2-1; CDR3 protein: CASSQDLTLSSYNEQFF; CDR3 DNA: TGTGCCAGCAGCCAGGACCTGACACTTAGCTCCTACAATGAGCAGTTCTTC
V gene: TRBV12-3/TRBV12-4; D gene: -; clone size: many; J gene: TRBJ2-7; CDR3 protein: CASSLHSEAYEQYF; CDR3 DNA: TGTGCCAGCAGTTTACACAGTGAAGCCTACGAGCAGTACTTC
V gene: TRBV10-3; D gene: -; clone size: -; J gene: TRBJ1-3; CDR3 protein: CAINESGNTIYF; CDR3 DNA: TGTGCCATCAACGAATCTGGAAACACCATATATTTT
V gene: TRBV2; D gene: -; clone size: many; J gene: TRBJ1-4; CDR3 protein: CASSSGDPGEEKLFF; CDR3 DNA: TGTGCCAGCAGTAGTGGGGATCCGGGAGAAGAAAAACTGTTTTTT
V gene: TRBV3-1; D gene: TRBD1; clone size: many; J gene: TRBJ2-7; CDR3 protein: CASSYRDSISYEQYF; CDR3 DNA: TGTGCCAGCAGCTACCGGGACAGCATCTCCTACGAGCAGTACTTC
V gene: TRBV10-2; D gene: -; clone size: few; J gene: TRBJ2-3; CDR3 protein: CASSRTYASSTDTQYF; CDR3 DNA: TGCGCCAGCAGTCGGACATATGCTTCGAGCACAGATACGCAGTATTTT
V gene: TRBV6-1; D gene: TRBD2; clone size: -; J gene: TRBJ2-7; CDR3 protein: CASKGLADYEQYF; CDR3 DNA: TGTGCCAGCAAAGGACTAGCGGATTACGAGCAGTACTTC
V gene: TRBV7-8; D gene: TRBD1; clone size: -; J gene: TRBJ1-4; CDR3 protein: CASSAYPGTGSHNEKLFF; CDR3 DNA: TGTGCCAGCAGCGCGTACCCCGGGACAGGGTCCCATAATGAAAAACTGTTTTTT
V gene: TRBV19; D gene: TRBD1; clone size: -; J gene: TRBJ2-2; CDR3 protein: CASITGTANTGELFF; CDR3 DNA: TGTGCCAGTATCACCGGGACAGCGAACACCGGGGAGCTGTTTTTT
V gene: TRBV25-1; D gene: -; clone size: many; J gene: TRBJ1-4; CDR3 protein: CASKGREKLFF; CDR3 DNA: TGTGCCAGCAAAGGGCGGGAAAAACTGTTTTTT
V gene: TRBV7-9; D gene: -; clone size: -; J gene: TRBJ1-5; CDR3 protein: CASSQQGHSNQPQHF; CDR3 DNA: TGTGCCAGCAGCCAACAGGGACATAGCAATCAGCCCCAGCATTTT
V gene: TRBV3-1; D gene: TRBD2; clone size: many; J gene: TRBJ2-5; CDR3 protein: CASSQPRGLLKETQYF; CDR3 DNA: TGTGCCAGCAGCCAACCCCGGGGACTACTAAAAGAGACCCAGTACTTC
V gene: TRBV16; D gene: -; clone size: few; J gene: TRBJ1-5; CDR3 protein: CASSQSIGLSNQPQHF; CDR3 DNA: TGTGCCAGCAGCCAATCGATAGGGCTGAGCAATCAGCCCCAGCATTTT
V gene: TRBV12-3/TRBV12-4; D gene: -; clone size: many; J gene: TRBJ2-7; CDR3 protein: CASSLAGRRYEQYF; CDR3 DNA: TGTGCCAGCAGTTTGGCGGGCCGCCGCTACGAGCAGTACTTC
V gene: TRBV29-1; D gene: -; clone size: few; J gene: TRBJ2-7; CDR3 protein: CSVVGLGDSPYEQYF; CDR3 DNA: TGCAGCGTTGTGGGATTGGGGGACTCTCCCTACGAGCAGTACTTC
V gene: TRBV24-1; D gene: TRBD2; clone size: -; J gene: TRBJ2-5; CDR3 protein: CATSDYGEGRHEETQYF; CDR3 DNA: TGTGCCACCAGTGATTACGGGGAGGGACGCCACGAAGAGACCCAGTACTTC
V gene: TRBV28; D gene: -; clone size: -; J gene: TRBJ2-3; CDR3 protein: CASSFVGRGQYF; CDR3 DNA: TGTGCCAGCAGTTTTGTGGGTAGAGGCCAGTATTTT
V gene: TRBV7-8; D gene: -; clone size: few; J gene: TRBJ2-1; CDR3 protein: CASSFLRGGVEQFF; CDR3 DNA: TGTGCCAGCAGCTTCCTGAGGGGGGGGGTTGAGCAGTTCTTC
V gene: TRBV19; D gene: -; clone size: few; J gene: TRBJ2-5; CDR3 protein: CASTRDGTSRETQYF; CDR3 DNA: TGTGCCAGTACCCGGGACGGCACTAGCCGAGAGACCCAGTACTTC